A selection of T cell receptor beta chains follows, all from one sample in a study of T cell responses to AZD1222 COVID-19 vaccine. This table comes from immunoSEQ multiplex PCR, and its TCRdb copy is limited to in-frame clones, with some not included. The profile covers fewer than 130,000 clones, with about 93% appearing a single time and approximately 2.2% taken by the ten largest. The source material was peripheral blood, sampled on day 0 of AZD1222 vaccination. The receptors come from an adult in good health. Each CDR3 is given with its conserved first and last residue. The D gene is left open where the match is weak. Clone size, where shown, is once, few, many, or a class for clones that have expanded.

V	size	D	J	length	DNA	CDR3
TRBV27	.	TRBD2	TRBJ2-2	19	TGTGCCAGCAGTTTGGAGGGACTAGCGGGAGGGGGAAACACCGGGGAGCTGTTTTTT	CASSLEGLAGGGNTGELFF
TRBV12-5	.	.	TRBJ2-1	14	TGTGCTAGTGGTTTAGCCGACACTTACAATGAGCAGTTCTTC	CASGLADTYNEQFF
TRBV14	.	TRBD1	TRBJ2-2	18	TGTGCCAGCAGCCCCTTGGCTTCGGGACAGGGGAACACCGGGGAGCTGTTTTTT	CASSPLASGQGNTGELFF
TRBV7-6	.	.	TRBJ1-1	15	TGTGCCAGCAGCTTAGATGCAGGGGTTTTCGCTGAAGCTTTCTTT	CASSLDAGVFAEAFF
TRBV19	.	.	TRBJ1-5	15	TGTGCCAGTAGCCCGTCGCAGAGGCGCAATCAGCCCCAGCATTTT	CASSPSQRRNQPQHF
TRBV6-1	.	TRBD1	TRBJ2-1	14	TGTGCCAGCAGAAAGGGGACAGGATACAATGAGCAGTTCTTC	CASRKGTGYNEQFF
TRBV5-4	.	.	TRBJ1-2	18	TGTGCCAGCAGCTTGGGGGGCAGGGCTGGGTTTGAACTGGATGGCTACACCTTC	CASSLGGRAGFELDGYTF
TRBV20-1	once	.	TRBJ1-2	8	TGCAGTGCTAATCAGGGGCCCTTC	CSANQGPF
TRBV11-3	.	.	TRBJ2-3	13	TGTGCCAGCAGCTTAGCCAGGTCGGATACGCAGTATTTT	CASSLARSDTQYF
TRBV25-1	.	.	TRBJ2-4	13	TGTGCCAGCAGTGACCCCGGTCGACAGTTTCAGTACTTC	CASSDPGRQFQYF
TRBV19	.	TRBD1	TRBJ1-2	19	TGTGCCAGTAGTACCTCCTTAGAGGACAGGGGGATCCACCCCGGGGGCTACACCTTC	CASSTSLEDRGIHPGGYTF
TRBV28	.	TRBD2	TRBJ2-1	16	TGTGCCAGCAGTCCCCTAGCGGGAGTCTTATACAATGAGCAGTTCTTC	CASSPLAGVLYNEQFF
TRBV5-1	.	.	TRBJ2-3	11	TGCGCCAGCAGCCTCACAGATACGCAGTATTTT	CASSLTDTQYF
TRBV29-1	.	.	TRBJ2-7	13	TGCAGCGTTGAAGTAACAGGGCCCTACGAGCAGTACTTC	CSVEVTGPYEQYF
TRBV5-5	.	TRBD2	TRBJ2-1	15	TGTGCCAGCAGCTCGACTAGCGGGGAAGTCGATGAGCAGTTCTTC	CASSSTSGEVDEQFF
TRBV6-5	.	.	TRBJ1-2	13	TGTGCCAGTACAGGGCAGGCTAACTATGGCTACACCTTC	CASTGQANYGYTF
TRBV19	.	TRBD2	TRBJ2-7	16	TGTGCCAGTACCATGAGGGCCGGGACTAGGGCCTACGAGCAGTACTTC	CASTMRAGTRAYEQYF
TRBV4-3	.	.	TRBJ2-7	13	TGCGCCAGCAGCCAAGACAGGGGCTACGAGCAGTACTTC	CASSQDRGYEQYF
TRBV6-6	once	.	TRBJ1-1	14	TGTGCCACCACAACAAGGTCGGTGAACACTGAAGCTTTCTTT	CATTTRSVNTEAFF
TRBV28	.	TRBD1	TRBJ1-1	15	TGTGCCAGCAGCTTATCAGGGGGCTTGGGCACTGAAGCTTTCTTT	CASSLSGGLGTEAFF
TRBV5-4	.	.	TRBJ1-2	13	TGTGCCAGCAGCTGGACAGACAACTATGGCTACACCTTC	CASSWTDNYGYTF
TRBV18	.	TRBD1	TRBJ1-2	14	TGTGCCAGCTCAACCACCGGACAGGACCGGGGCTACACCTTC	CASSTTGQDRGYTF
TRBV5-6	.	.	TRBJ1-5	14	TGTGCCAGCAGATTACGGGGGGCGAATCAGCCCCAGCATTTT	CASRLRGANQPQHF
TRBV5-1	.	TRBD1	TRBJ2-6	16	TGCGCCAGCAGCTGGACAGGGGGCGGTGGGGCCAACGTCCTGACTTTC	CASSWTGGGGANVLTF
TRBV28	.	TRBD1	TRBJ1-2	16	TGTGCCAGCCTCCCCCTGGGACAGAAAACTAACTATGGCTACACCTTC	CASLPLGQKTNYGYTF
TRBV11-3	.	.	TRBJ2-2	14	TGTGCCAGCAGCCTCCGGTGGGGCACCGGGGAGCTGTTTTTT	CASSLRWGTGELFF
TRBV28	once	.	TRBJ1-2	12	TGTGCCAGCAGTTTGGGCTACTATGGCTACACCTTC	CASSLGYYGYTF
TRBV14	.	.	TRBJ2-2	15	TGTGCCAGCAGCCAAGATCTCCCCGGAACCGGGGAGCTGTTTTTT	CASSQDLPGTGELFF
TRBV5-4	few	.	TRBJ2-7	12	TGTGCCAGCAGCTTGGAGCTGGGCGAGCAGTACTTC	CASSLELGEQYF
TRBV12-3/TRBV12-4	.	.	TRBJ1-2	13	TGTGCCAGCAGTTTAGCGTATCGGGGTGGCTACACCTTC	CASSLAYRGGYTF
TRBV4-1	.	TRBD1	TRBJ1-1	16	TGCGCCAGCAGCCGCGGGACAGGGGGCGCGAACACTGAAGCTTTCTTT	CASSRGTGGANTEAFF
TRBV6-2/TRBV6-3	.	.	TRBJ1-2	14	TGTGCCAGCAGTTACCTGGGCAGGGCCTATGGCTACACCTTC	CASSYLGRAYGYTF
TRBV7-9	.	.	TRBJ2-1	15	TGTGCCAGCAGCCAAGGACAACGCTCCTACAATGAGCAGTTCTTC	CASSQGQRSYNEQFF
TRBV19	.	TRBD1	TRBJ1-1	15	TGTGCCAGTAGTATCTCAGGGGGATCAAGCACTGAAGCTTTCTTT	CASSISGGSSTEAFF
TRBV4-1	.	.	TRBJ1-5	18	TGCGCCAGCAGCCAAGAATATGGGGGCTGGGTAATAAATCAGCCCCAGCATTTT	CASSQEYGGWVINQPQHF
TRBV10-2	.	.	TRBJ2-5	16	TGCGCCAGCAGAGGACTGGGAACCGCCGCGGAAGAGACCCAGTACTTC	CASRGLGTAAEETQYF
TRBV19	.	TRBD2	TRBJ2-3	15	TGTGCCAGTAGTCAGACTAGCGGGGCTGGAGATACGCAGTATTTT	CASSQTSGAGDTQYF
TRBV27	.	TRBD2	TRBJ2-3	14	TGTGCCAGCAGGGTAGCGGGGGGCACAGATACGCAGTATTTT	CASRVAGGTDTQYF